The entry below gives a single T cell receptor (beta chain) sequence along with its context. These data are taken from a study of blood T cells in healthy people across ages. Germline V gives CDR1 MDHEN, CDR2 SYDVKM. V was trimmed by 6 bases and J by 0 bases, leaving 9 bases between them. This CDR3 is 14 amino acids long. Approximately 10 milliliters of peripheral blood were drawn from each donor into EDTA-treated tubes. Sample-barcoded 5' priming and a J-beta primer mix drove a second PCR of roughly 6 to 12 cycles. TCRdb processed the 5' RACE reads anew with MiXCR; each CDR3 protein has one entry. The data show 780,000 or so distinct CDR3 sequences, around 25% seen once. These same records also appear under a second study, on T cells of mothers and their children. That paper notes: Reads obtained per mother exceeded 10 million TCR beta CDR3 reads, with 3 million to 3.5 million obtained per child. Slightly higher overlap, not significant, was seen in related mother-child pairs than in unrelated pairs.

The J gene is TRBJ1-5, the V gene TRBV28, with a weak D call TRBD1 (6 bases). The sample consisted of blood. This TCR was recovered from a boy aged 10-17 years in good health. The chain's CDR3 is CASRDRYSNQPQHF. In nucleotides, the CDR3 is TGTGCCAGCAGGGACAGATATAGCAATCAGCCCCAGCATTTT. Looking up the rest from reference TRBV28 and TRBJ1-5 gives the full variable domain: DVKVTQSSRYLVKRTGEKVFLECVQDMDHENMFWYRQDPGLGLRLIYFSYDVKMKEKGDIPEGYSVSREKKERFSLILESASTNQTSMYLCASRDRYSNQPQHFGDGTRLSIL.